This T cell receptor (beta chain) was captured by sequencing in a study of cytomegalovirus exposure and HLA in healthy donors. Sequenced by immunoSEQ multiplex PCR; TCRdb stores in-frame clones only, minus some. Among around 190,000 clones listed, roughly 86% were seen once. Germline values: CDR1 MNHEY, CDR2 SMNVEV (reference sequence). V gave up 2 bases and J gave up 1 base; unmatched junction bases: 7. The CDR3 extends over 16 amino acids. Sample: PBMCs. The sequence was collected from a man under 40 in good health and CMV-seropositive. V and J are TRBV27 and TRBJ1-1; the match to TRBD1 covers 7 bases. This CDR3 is CASSLTSGGTNTEAFF. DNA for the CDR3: TGTGCCAGCAGTTTAACCTCAGGGGGTACGAACACTGAAGCTTTCTTT.